The T cell receptor beta chain under discussion was sequenced for a study of OX40 agonist ivuxolimab in advanced cancers. The study's findings and limits: Both CD4+ and CD8+ T cell populations in blood had undergone clonal expansion by week 6 at 0.1 to 3.0 mg/kg.

Some clones are missing from TCRdb's copy, which holds only in-frame ones; the method was immunoSEQ multiplex PCR. The sample has over 8,000 clones; less than 65% are singletons. A word on this clone: Its antigen remains unknown.

Trimming took 2 bases from V and 3 from J; bases not matched to a gene: 1. Germline CDR1 is SQVTM and CDR2 is ANQGSEA. The CDR3 has 12 residues. Peripheral blood came from all dose cohorts at three timepoints. The sample consisted of CD4+ or CD8+ T cells sorted from blood, taken in a trial of the OX40 agonist ivuxolimab. The sequence was obtained from an adult with an advanced solid tumor such as melanoma, head and neck, liver or kidney cancer. The chain uses TRBV29-1 and TRBJ2-7; 7 positions agree with TRBD2. The CDR3 loop is CSVETSDYEQYF. As DNA, the CDR3 is TGCAGCGTTGAAACTAGCGACTACGAGCAGTACTTC.